Following are 20 T cell receptor beta chains from one sample sequenced in a study of tissue T cells after allogeneic stem cell transplantation. Generated by immunoSEQ multiplex PCR, the TCRdb table keeps only in-frame clones and is missing some. The table lists about 26,000 clones, about 90% of them singletons, with about 2% in the top ten. The starting material was blood, obtained before transplantation. Receptors were obtained from a male donor at least 60 years old who later had graft-versus-host disease after an allogeneic stem cell transplant.

The chain employs TRBV7-3 and TRBJ1-1; D might be TRBD1 (5 bases). Per germline, CDR1 SGHTA and CDR2 FQGTGA. There are 13 residues in the CDR3. Deletions cut 5 bases from V and 5 bases from J, with 12 bases between. DNA of the CDR3: TGTGCCAGCAGCCCATGGGGGATAACTGAAGCTTTCTTT. Translated: CASSPWGITEAFF.

The chain links TRBV5-1 to TRBJ2-5, with a possible D match to TRBD2 (5 bases). This CDR3 comprises 14 residues. The V end was cut by 7 bases, the J end by 3 bases, with 16 bases between. Germline V gene lookup returns CDR1 SGHRS and CDR2 YFSETQ. CDR3 sequence: CASFIGGPEETQYF. The CDR3 DNA sequence: TGCGCCAGCTTTATAGGCGGGCCCGAAGAGACCCAGTACTTC. Drawing the rest from reference TRBV5-1 and TRBJ2-5, the complete variable domain is KAGVTQTPRYLIKTRGQQVTLSCSPISGHRSVSWYQQTPGQGLQFLFEYFSETQRNKGNFPGRFSGRQFSNSRSEMNVSTLELGDSALYLCASFIGGPEETQYFGPGTRLLVL.

The table lists this clone with a count of one. The chain joins TRBV6-5 to TRBJ1-1; D is unclear. The V end was cut by 0 bases, the J end by 2 bases, with 10 bases between. The CDR3 loop spans 15 amino acids. Germline assignment: CDR1 MNHEY and CDR2 SVGAGI. The CDR3 loop is CASSYSPTANTEAFF. The CDR3 DNA is TGTGCCAGCAGTTACTCTCCGACTGCAAACACTGAAGCTTTCTTT.

The chain has TRBV27 and TRBJ2-3; TRBD1 matches 8 bases. Germline CDR1 MNHEY, CDR2 SMNVEV (reference sequence). Germline trimming cut 5 bases from V and 4 bases from J; bases unmatched to any gene: 5. The CDR3 length is 14 residues. Here the CDR3 reads CASSIQGAPDTQYF. The DNA for the CDR3 is TGTGCCAGCAGTATCCAGGGGGCCCCAGATACGCAGTATTTT.

Concerning this clone: One junction end does not reproduce the germline sequence, and a read error may be involved. This sequence joins TRBV12-3 or TRBV12-4 and TRBJ1-5, with a weak D call TRBD1 (5 bases). The CDR3 runs 13 residues. The CDR3 region is CASSEQVNQPQHF. As DNA, the CDR3 is TGTGCCAGCAGTGAACAGGTAAATCAGCCCCAGCACTTT.

This clone occurred once. V is TRBV12-3 or TRBV12-4 and J is TRBJ1-4; D not certain. The CDR3 totals 12 residues. Between the trimmed V and J ends, which lost 7 bases and 5 bases, there was a span of 8 bases. CDR3 in DNA: TGTGCCAGCACAACGGGCAATGAAAAACTGTTTTTT. Translating gives CASTTGNEKLFF.

This sequence joins TRBV7-2 and TRBJ1-2; a weak D match, TRBD1 (5 bases). Germline lookup yields CDR1 SGHTA and CDR2 FQGNSA. Between the trimmed V and J ends, which lost 5 bases and 4 bases, there was a span of 17 bases. This CDR3 comprises 15 residues. CDR3 coding DNA: TGTGCCAGCAGCCCCCCGGGGTTAAGGGGCTATGGCTACACCTTC. Its translation is CASSPPGLRGYGYTF.

The chain combines TRBV10-2 with TRBJ1-2, with no clear D. Per the germline V gene, CDR1 is WSHSY and CDR2 is SAAADI. This CDR3 is built from 13 residues. The V gene lost 2 bases and the J gene lost 2 bases, with 6 bases spanning the gap. The CDR3 DNA follows: TGCGCCAGCAGTGAGGGAGGGAACTATGGCTACACCTTC. Its translation: CASSEGGNYGYTF.

The table lists this clone with a count of one. In DNA, the CDR3 is TGTGCCAGCAGTACAGGGCAAGGCTACACCTTC. This gives the protein CASSTGQGYTF. The V gene is TRBV12-3 or TRBV12-4, the J gene TRBJ1-2; possible D gene TRBD1, 6 bases. V was pared by 5 bases and J by 8 bases, with 9 bases between. This CDR3 is built from 11 residues.

The chain uses TRBV7-2 and TRBJ2-1; 9 bases map to TRBD2. The V gene end was trimmed by 6 bases and the J gene end by 7 bases; junction bases not matched to a gene: 10. Germline CDR1 SGHTA, CDR2 FQGNSA. The CDR3 is made up of 15 amino acids. The CDR3 bases are TGTGCCAGCAGTCTAGGCGCGGGAGGGTGGAATGAGCAGTTCTTC. Its translation: CASSLGAGGWNEQFF.

This chain connects TRBV5-1 to TRBJ1-1, with 9 positions matching TRBD1. The CDR3 has 17 amino acids. V was clipped by 0 bases and J by 5 bases; unmatched bases: 11. Germline CDR1 is SGHRS and CDR2 is YFSETQ. The CDR3 DNA is TGCGCCAGCAGCTTGGAACAGGGGGCTCTCTCGGTTACTGAAGCTTTCTTT. It is translated as CASSLEQGALSVTEAFF.

The CDR3 coding sequence is TGTGCCACCAGTGAATCCCTTCTCTATGGCTACACCTTC. Amino acids: CATSESLLYGYTF. The V call is TRBV24-1, the J call TRBJ1-2; no clear D. The germline V and J ends were trimmed by 4 bases and 4 bases, with 9 bases remaining between them. The length of the CDR3 is 13 residues. Germline V gene data show CDR1 as KGHDR and CDR2 as SFDVKD.

This chain links TRBV13 with TRBJ2-3; TRBD1 aligns across 9 bases. From germline, CDR1 is PRHDT and CDR2 FYEKMQ (reference sequence). The CDR3 covers 19 residues. Trimming at V came to 5 bases and at J to 3 bases, leaving 18 bases not matched to a gene. The CDR3 spells CASSPRDRDHRALTDTQYF. The CDR3 DNA reads as TGTGCCAGCAGCCCTCGGGACAGGGATCACCGGGCCCTTACAGATACGCAGTATTTT.

J is TRBJ2-3 and V is TRBV5-4; D might be TRBD1 (6 bases). Germline lookup yields CDR1 SGHNT and CDR2 YYREEE (reference sequence). The CDR3 length is 15 residues. Between the trimmed V and J ends, which lost 4 bases and 4 bases, there was a span of 16 bases. CDR3 nucleotide sequence: TGTGCCAGCAGCCCCTTTGGGGGCTCAGCAGATACGCAGTATTTT. Amino acid sequence: CASSPFGGSADTQYF.

V and J are TRBV6-5 and TRBJ2-5; possibly TRBD2 for D (6 bases). V gave up 0 bases and J gave up 5 bases, with 13 bases separating them. The CDR3 extends over 15 amino acids. Germline loops: CDR1 MNHEY, CDR2 SVGAGI. The CDR3 loop is CASSYSRRGAETQYF. Here the CDR3 DNA reads TGTGCCAGCAGTTACTCGAGGCGGGGCGCTGAGACCCAGTACTTC.

The rearrangement joins TRBV19 to TRBJ2-2; D remains ambiguous. Trimming cost V 5 bases and J 4 bases, with 11 bases left between them. The CDR3 consists of 14 residues. Germline assignment: CDR1 LNHDA and CDR2 SQIVND (reference sequence). The CDR3 spells CASSRQSITGELFF. Written as DNA, the CDR3 is TGTGCCAGTAGTCGGCAGTCCATCACCGGGGAGCTGTTTTTT.

This clone was picked up one time. V and J are TRBV19 and TRBJ1-1; D call uncertain. The V end was cut by 1 base, the J end by 0 bases, with 6 bases between. The CDR3 contains 14 residues. CDR1 LNHDA and CDR2 SQIVND come from the germline V gene (reference sequence). The CDR3 region has the DNA TGTGCCAGTAGTATAGGCCCCGTGAACACTGAAGCTTTCTTT. It translates to CASSIGPVNTEAFF.

This rearrangement joins TRBV6-5 to TRBJ2-5, with 9 bases aligning to TRBD1. Germline lookup yields CDR1 MNHEY and CDR2 SVGAGI. The V gene end was trimmed by 6 bases and the J gene end by 3 bases; junction bases not matched to a gene: 5. The CDR3 sequence is 14 residues long. The CDR3 spells CASRYTGGEETQYF. The CDR3 DNA reads as TGTGCCAGCAGGTACACAGGGGGCGAAGAGACCCAGTACTTC.

The rearrangement uses TRBV27 and TRBJ1-3; 7 nucleotides align to TRBD1. The germline CDR1 and CDR2 sequences are MNHEY and SMNVEV (reference sequence). V trimming: 6 bases; J trimming: 4 bases; junction bases outside the gene matches: 9. The CDR3 covers 15 residues. The CDR3 nucleotides read TGTGCCAGCAGCCGTCTGACAGGGCGCGGAAACACCATATATTTT. Encoded protein: CASSRLTGRGNTIYF.

The chain couples TRBV6-1 to TRBJ1-3; D perhaps matches TRBD1 (5 bases). This CDR3 region has 15 residues. V dropped 2 bases and J dropped 0 bases, with 8 bases sitting between them. The V gene's germline CDR1 is MNHNS and CDR2 SASEGT. CDR3 DNA: TGTGCCAGCAGTGAACAGGGTACCTCTGGAAACACCATATATTTT. This gives the protein CASSEQGTSGNTIYF.